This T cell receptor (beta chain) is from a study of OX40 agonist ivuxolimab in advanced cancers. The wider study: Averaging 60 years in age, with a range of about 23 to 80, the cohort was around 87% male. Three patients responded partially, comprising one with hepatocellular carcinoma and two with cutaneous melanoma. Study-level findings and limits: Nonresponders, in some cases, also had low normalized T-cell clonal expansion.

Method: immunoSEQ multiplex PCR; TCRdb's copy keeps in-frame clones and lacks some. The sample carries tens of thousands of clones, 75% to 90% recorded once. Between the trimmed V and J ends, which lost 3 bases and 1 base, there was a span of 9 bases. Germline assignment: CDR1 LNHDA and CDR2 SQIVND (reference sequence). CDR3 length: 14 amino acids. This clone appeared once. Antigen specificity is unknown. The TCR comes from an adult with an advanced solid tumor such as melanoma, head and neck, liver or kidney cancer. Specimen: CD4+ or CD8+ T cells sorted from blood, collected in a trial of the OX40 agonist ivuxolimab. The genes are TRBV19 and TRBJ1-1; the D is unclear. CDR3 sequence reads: CASSIRSENTEAFF. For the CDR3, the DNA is TGTGCCAGTAGTATTCGGTCTGAGAACACTGAAGCTTTCTTT. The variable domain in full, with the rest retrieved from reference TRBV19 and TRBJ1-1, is DGGITQSPKYLFRKEGQNVTLSCEQNLNHDAMYWYRQDPGQGLRLIYYSQIVNDFQKGDIAEGYSVSREKKESFPLTVTSAQKNPTAFYLCASSIRSENTEAFFGQGTRLTVV.